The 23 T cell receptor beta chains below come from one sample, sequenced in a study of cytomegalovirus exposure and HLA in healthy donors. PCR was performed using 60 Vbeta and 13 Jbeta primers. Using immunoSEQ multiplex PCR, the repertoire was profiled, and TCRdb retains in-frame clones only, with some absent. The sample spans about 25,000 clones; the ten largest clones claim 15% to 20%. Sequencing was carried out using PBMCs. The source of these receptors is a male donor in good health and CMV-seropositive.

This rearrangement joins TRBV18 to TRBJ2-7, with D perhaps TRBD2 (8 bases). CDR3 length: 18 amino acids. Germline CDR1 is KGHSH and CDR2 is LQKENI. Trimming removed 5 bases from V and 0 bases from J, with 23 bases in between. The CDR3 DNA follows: TGTGCCAGCTCATCTTTTGCCGGGACTAGGGACAGCTCCTACGAGCAGTACTTC. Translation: CASSSFAGTRDSSYEQYF.

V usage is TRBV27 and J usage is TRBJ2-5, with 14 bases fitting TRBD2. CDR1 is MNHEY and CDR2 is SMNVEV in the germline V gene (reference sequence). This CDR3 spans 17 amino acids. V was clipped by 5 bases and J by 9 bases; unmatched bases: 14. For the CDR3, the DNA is TGTGCCAGCAGTCCACCCCGACTAGCGGGGGGGGCTTCGCCCCAGTACTTC. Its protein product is CASSPPRLAGGASPQYF.

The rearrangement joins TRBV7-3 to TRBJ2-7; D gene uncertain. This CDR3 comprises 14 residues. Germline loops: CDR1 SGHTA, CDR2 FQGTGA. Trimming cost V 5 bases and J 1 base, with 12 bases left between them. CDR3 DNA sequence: TGTGCCAGCAGCCGTCAGGTAGATTCCTACGAGCAGTACTTC. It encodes CASSRQVDSYEQYF.

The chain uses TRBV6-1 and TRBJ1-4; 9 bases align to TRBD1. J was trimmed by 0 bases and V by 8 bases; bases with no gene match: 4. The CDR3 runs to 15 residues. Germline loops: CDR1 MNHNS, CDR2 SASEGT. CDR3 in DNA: TGTGCCAGCGCCCGGGACAGGGCAACTAATGAAAAACTGTTTTTT. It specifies CASARDRATNEKLFF.

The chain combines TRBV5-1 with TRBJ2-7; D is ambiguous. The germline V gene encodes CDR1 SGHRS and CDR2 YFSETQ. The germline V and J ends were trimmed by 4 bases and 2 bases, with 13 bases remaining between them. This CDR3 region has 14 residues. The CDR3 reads CASSRWAAPYEQYF. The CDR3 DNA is TGCGCCAGCAGCCGGTGGGCAGCTCCCTACGAGCAGTACTTC.

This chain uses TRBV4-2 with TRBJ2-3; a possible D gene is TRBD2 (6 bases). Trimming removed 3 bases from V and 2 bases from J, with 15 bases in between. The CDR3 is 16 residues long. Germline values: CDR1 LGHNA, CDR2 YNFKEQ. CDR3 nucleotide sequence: TGTGCCAGCAGCCAGGGGACTGACTCTAACACAGATACGCAGTATTTT. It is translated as CASSQGTDSNTDTQYF.

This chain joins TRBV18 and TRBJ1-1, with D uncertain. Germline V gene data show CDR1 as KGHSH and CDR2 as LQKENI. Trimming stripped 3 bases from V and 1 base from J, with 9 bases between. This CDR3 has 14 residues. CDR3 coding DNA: TGTGCCAGCTCACCCACGTCCGGGAACACTGAAGCTTTCTTT. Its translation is CASSPTSGNTEAFF.

CDR3 sequence (DNA): TGTGCCACACGGGACAGCCGCAACCACGAGCAGTACTTC. This sequence encodes CATRDSRNHEQYF. V usage is TRBV7-8 and J usage is TRBJ2-7, with 7 positions matching TRBD1. The germline CDR1 and CDR2 sequences are SGHVS and FQNEAQ. The V segment lost 10 bases and the J segment 5 bases; nucleotides outside the gene matches: 11. The CDR3 runs 13 residues.

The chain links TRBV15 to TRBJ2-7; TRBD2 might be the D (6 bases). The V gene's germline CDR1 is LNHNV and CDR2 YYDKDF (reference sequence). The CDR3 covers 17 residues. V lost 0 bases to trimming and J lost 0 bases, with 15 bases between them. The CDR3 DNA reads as TGTGCCACCAGCAGAGAGGCGACGAGCGGGCTCTCCTACGAGCAGTACTTC. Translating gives CATSREATSGLSYEQYF.

CDR3 protein: CASRKDSPNEKLFF. DNA of the CDR3: TGTGCCAGCAGGAAGGACAGCCCTAATGAAAAACTGTTTTTT. The chain has TRBV2 and TRBJ1-4, with D possibly matching TRBD1 (6 bases). The V and J ends lost 6 bases and 3 bases respectively, with 11 bases between them. The germline gives CDR1 SNHLY, CDR2 FYNNEI. The CDR3 has 14 amino acids.

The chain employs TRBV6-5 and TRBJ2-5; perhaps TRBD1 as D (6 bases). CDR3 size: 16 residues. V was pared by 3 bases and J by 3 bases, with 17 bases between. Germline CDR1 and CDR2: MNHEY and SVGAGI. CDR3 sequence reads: CASSYVFGTSEETQYF. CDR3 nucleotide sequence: TGTGCCAGCAGTTATGTATTCGGGACAAGCGAAGAGACCCAGTACTTC.

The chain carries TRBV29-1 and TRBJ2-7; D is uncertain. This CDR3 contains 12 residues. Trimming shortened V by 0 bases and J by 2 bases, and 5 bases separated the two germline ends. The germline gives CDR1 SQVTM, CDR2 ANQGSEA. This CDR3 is CSVEDRAYEQYF. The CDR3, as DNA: TGCAGCGTTGAAGATCGAGCCTACGAGCAGTACTTC.

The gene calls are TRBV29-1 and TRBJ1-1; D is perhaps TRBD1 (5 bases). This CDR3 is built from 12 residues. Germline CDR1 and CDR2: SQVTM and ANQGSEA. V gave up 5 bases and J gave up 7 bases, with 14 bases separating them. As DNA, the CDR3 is TGCAGCGTTTCCGACGCCGGGGGTGAAGCTTTCTTT. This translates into CSVSDAGGEAFF.

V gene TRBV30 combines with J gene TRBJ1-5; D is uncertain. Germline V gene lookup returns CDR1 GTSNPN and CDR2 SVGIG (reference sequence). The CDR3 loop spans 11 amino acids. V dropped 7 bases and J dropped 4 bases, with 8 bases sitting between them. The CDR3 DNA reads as TGTGCCTCGGGCGGGAATCAGCCCCAGCATTTT. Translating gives CASGGNQPQHF.

For the CDR3, the DNA is TGTGCCAGCAGTGAGTTGGGGCCGGTAGACACCGGGGAGCTGTTTTTT. Translating gives CASSELGPVDTGELFF. The genes are TRBV6-1 and TRBJ2-2, with a possible D match to TRBD1 (5 bases). Trimming removed 3 bases at V and 3 bases at J, with 14 bases between. Germline V gene data show CDR1 as MNHNS and CDR2 as SASEGT. The CDR3 runs 16 residues.

CDR3 DNA: TGCGCCAGCAGCAAAGGACTAGGGGCTGAAGCTTTCTTT. Encoded protein: CASSKGLGAEAFF. The rearrangement links TRBV4-1 to TRBJ1-1, with a possible D match to TRBD1 (5 bases). Germline CDR1 is MGHRA and CDR2 is YSYEKL. V dropped 5 bases and J dropped 6 bases, with 13 bases sitting between them. The CDR3 length is 13 residues.

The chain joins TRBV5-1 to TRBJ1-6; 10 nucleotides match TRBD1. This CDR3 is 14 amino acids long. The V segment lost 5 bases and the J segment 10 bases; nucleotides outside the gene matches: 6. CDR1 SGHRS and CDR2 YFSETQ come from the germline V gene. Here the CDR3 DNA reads TGCGCCAGCAGATCCGGGACAGGGGAATCACCCCTCCACTTT. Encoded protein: CASRSGTGESPLHF.

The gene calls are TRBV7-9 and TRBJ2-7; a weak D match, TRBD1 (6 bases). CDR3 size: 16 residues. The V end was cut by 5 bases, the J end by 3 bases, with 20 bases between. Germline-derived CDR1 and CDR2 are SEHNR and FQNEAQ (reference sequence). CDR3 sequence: CASSHPDRTVDYEQYF. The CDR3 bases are TGTGCCAGCAGCCATCCGGATCGGACAGTCGACTACGAGCAGTACTTC.

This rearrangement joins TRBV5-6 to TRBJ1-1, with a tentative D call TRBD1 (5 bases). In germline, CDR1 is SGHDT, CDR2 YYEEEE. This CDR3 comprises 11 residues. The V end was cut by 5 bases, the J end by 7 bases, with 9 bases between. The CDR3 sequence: CASSGGGEAFF. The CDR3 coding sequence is TGTGCCAGCAGTGGGGGGGGTGAAGCTTTCTTT.

CDR3 sequence: CASSQEGGLAGGTYEQYF. In nucleotides, the CDR3 is TGTGCCAGCAGCCAAGAAGGCGGACTAGCGGGAGGTACCTACGAGCAGTACTTC. V is TRBV4-2 and J is TRBJ2-7; 14 bases agree with TRBD2. J was trimmed by 2 bases and V by 0 bases; bases with no gene match: 6. Per the germline V gene, CDR1 is LGHNA and CDR2 is YNFKEQ. The CDR3 totals 18 residues.

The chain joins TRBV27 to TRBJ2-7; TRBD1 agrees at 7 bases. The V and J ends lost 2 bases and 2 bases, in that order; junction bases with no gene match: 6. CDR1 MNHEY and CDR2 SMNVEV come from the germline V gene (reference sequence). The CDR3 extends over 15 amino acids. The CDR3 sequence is CASSLAGTVAYEQYF. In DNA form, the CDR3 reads TGTGCCAGCAGTTTAGCCGGGACAGTTGCCTACGAGCAGTACTTC.

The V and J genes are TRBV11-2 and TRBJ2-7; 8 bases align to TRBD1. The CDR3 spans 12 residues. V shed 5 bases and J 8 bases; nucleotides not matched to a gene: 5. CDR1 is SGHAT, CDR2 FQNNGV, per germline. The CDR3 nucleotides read TGTGCCAGCAGCACGGACAGGGCCCAGCAGTACTTC. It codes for CASSTDRAQQYF.

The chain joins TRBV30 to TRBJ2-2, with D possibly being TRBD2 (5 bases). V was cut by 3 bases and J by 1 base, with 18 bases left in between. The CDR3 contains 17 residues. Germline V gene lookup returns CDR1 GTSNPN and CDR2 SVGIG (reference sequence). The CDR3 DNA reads TGTGCCTGGAGGCGGACTCCCCTCGTCGGGAACACCGGGGAGCTGTTTTTT. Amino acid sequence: CAWRRTPLVGNTGELFF.